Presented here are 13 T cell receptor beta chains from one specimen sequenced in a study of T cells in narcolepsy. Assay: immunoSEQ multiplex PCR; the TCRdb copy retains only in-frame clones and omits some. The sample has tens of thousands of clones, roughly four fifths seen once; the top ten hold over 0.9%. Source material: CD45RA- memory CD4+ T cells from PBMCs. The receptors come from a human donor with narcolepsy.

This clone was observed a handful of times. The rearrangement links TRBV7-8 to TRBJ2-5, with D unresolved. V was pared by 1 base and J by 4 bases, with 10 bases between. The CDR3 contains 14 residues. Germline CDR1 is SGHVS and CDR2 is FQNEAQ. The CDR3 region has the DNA TGTGCCAGCAGCTTAGGTTCAATCCGAGAGACCCAGTACTTC. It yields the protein CASSLGSIRETQYF.

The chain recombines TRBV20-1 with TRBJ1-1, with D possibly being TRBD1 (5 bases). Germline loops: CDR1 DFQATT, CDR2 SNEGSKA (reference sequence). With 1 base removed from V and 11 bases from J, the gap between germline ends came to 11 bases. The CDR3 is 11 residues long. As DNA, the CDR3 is TGCAGTGCTAGAGTAGAGGGGACGGCTTTCTTT. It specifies CSARVEGTAFF.

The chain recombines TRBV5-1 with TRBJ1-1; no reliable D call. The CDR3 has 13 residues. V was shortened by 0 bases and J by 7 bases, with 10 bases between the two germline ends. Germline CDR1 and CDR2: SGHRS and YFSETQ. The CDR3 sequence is CASSLDVLGEAFF. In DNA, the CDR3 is TGCGCCAGCAGCTTGGATGTTTTGGGTGAAGCTTTCTTT.

The DNA of the CDR3 is TGTGCCAGCAGCTTAGCAGCCTCTGGAAACACCATATATTTT. Translating gives CASSLAASGNTIYF. V is TRBV7-9 and J is TRBJ1-3; D call uncertain. Trimming pared 0 bases from V and 0 bases from J, leaving 3 bases between. The CDR3 sequence is 14 residues long. Germline V gene sequence: CDR1 SEHNR, CDR2 FQNEAQ (reference sequence).

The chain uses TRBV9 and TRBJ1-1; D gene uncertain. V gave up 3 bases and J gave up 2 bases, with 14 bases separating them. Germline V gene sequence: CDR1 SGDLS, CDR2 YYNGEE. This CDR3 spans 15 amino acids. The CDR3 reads CASSAGSLGNTEAFF. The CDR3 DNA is TGTGCCAGCAGCGCGGGCAGCCTGGGAAACACTGAAGCTTTCTTT.

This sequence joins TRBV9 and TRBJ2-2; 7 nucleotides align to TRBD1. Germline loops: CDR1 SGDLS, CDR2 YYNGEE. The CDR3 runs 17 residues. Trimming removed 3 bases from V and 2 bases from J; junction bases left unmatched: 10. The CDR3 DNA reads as TGTGCCAGCAGCGCCCAGGGACGACAGGGAAACACCGGGGAGCTGTTTTTT. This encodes CASSAQGRQGNTGELFF.

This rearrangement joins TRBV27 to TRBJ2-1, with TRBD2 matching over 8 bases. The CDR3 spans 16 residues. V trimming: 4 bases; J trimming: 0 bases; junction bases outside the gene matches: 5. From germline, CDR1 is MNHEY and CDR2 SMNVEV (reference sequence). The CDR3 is CASSSVAGSSYNEQFF. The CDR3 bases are TGTGCCAGCAGTTCGGTAGCGGGGAGCTCCTACAATGAGCAGTTCTTC.

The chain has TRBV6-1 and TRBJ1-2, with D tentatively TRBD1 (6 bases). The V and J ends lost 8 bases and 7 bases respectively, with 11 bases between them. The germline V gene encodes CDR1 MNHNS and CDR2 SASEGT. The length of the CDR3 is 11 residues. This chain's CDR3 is CASYGGAGYTF. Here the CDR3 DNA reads TGTGCCAGCTACGGGGGGGCTGGCTACACCTTC.

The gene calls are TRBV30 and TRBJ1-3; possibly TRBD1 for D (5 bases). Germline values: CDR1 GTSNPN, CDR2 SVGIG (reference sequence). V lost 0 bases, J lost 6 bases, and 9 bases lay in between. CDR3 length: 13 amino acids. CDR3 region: CAWSVGAANTIYF. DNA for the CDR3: TGTGCCTGGAGTGTAGGGGCTGCAAACACCATATATTTT.

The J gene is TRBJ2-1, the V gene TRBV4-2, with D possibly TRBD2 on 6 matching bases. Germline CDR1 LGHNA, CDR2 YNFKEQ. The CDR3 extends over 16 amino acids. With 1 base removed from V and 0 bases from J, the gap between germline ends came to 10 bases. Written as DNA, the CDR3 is TGTGCCAGCAGCCAAGGGGGACTTGCCTCCTACAATGAGCAGTTCTTC. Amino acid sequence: CASSQGGLASYNEQFF.

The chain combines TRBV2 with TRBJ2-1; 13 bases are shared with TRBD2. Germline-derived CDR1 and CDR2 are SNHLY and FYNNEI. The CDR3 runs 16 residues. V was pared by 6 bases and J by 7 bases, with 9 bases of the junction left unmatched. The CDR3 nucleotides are TGTGCCAGCAGGGGCACTAGCGGGGGGGCTCGGAATGAGCAGTTCTTC. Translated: CASRGTSGGARNEQFF.

In DNA form, the CDR3 reads TGCGCCAGCAGCTTGGAGGCCCCCCCAGGGGGCGCAAGAGAAGCTTTCTTT. The encoded protein is CASSLEAPPGGAREAFF. The rearrangement joins TRBV5-1 to TRBJ1-1, with TRBD1 matching 8 bases. The length of the CDR3 is 17 residues. The V and J ends lost 0 bases and 8 bases, in that order; junction bases with no gene match: 15. The V gene's germline CDR1 is SGHRS and CDR2 YFSETQ.

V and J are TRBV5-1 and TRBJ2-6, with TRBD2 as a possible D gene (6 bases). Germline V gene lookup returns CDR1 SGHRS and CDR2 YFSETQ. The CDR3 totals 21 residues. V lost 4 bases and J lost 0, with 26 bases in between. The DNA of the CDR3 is TGCGCCAGCAGCCCTACCGGGACTCCCTATGACCTAAGCTCTGGGGCCAACGTCCTGACTTTC. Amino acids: CASSPTGTPYDLSSGANVLTF.